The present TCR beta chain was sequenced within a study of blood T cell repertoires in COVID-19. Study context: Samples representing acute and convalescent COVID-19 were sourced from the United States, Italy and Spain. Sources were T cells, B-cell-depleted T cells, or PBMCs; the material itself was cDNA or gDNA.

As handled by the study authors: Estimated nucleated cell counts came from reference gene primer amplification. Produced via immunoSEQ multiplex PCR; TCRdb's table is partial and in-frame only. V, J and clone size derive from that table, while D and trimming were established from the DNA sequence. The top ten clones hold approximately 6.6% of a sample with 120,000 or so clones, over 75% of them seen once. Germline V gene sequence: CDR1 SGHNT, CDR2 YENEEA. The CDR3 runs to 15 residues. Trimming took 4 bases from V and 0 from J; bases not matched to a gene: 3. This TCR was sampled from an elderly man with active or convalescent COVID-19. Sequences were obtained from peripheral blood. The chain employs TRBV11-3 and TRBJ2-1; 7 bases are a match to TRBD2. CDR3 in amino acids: CASSSGGSSYNEQFF. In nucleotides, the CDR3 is TGTGCCAGCAGCTCCGGGGGGAGCTCCTACAATGAGCAGTTCTTC.